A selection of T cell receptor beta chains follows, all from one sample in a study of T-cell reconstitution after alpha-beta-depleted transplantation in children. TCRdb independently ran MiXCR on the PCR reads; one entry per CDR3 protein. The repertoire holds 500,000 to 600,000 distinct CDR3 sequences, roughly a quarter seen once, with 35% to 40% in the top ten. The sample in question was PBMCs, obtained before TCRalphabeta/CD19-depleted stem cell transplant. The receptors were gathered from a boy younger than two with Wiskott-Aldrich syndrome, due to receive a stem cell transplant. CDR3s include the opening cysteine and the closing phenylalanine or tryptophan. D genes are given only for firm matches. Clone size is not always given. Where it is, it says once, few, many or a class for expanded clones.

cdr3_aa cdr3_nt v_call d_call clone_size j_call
CASSLDGSFSGELFF TGTGCCAGCAGCTTAGATGGGTCGTTTTCCGGGGAGCTGTTTTTT TRBV7-8 NA few TRBJ2-2
CASSYEGGMNTEAFF TGTGCCAGCAGTTACGAAGGGGGCATGAACACTGAAGCTTTCTTT TRBV6-5 TRBD1 NA TRBJ1-1
CASSGTLGLEQFF TGCGCCAGCAGCGGTACGTTGGGACTAGAGCAGTTCTTC TRBV5-1 TRBD2 NA TRBJ2-1
CAWSVRGGQTYGYTF TGTGCCTGGAGTGTACGAGGTGGACAAACCTATGGCTACACCTTC TRBV30 NA few TRBJ1-2
CASSLGTGGFSTDTQYF TGCGCCAGCAGCCTAGGGACAGGCGGATTTAGCACAGATACGCAGTATTTT TRBV5-1 TRBD1 NA TRBJ2-3
CASSLAPGPGNTIYF TGCGCCAGCAGCTTGGCTCCAGGTCCTGGAAACACCATATATTTT TRBV5-1 NA NA TRBJ1-3
CASSRLAGGRTDTQYF TGTGCCAGCAGTCGCTTAGCGGGAGGACGCACAGATACGCAGTATTTT TRBV27 TRBD2 NA TRBJ2-3
CASSLDAGFGDGYTF TGTGCCAGCAGCTTAGATGCAGGATTCGGTGATGGCTACACCTTC TRBV7-2 NA NA TRBJ1-2
CSARTGTPNLAETQYF TGCAGTGCTAGGACCGGGACCCCGAACCTCGCAGAGACCCAGTACTTC TRBV20-1 NA NA TRBJ2-5
CASSFVFDGLYEAFF TGTGCCAGCAGTTTTGTTTTCGACGGGCTATATGAAGCTTTCTTT TRBV12-3/TRBV12-4 NA NA TRBJ1-1
CASSLNSPGGTDTQYF TGCGCCAGCAGCTTGAACTCCCCAGGGGGTACAGATACGCAGTATTTT TRBV5-1 TRBD1 NA TRBJ2-3
CASTWGTGQQPQHF TGTGCCAGCACCTGGGGGACAGGGCAACAGCCCCAGCATTTT TRBV12-3/TRBV12-4 TRBD1 NA TRBJ1-5
CASSLRLAGGTYNEQFF TGCGCCAGCAGCTTGAGACTAGCGGGAGGGACATACAATGAGCAGTTCTTC TRBV5-1 TRBD2 few TRBJ2-1
CASSLLTLGGTQYF TGTGCCAGCAGCTTGTTAACTCTCGGCGGGACCCAGTACTTC TRBV5-5 NA NA TRBJ2-5
CASISQPSSIDEQYF TGCGCCAGCATCTCTCAGCCGTCCAGTATCGACGAGCAGTACTTC TRBV5-1 NA NA TRBJ2-7
CASSEADYEQYF TGTGCCAGCAGTGAGGCCGACTACGAGCAGTACTTC TRBV2 NA few TRBJ2-7
CASSPPWAGANQPQHF TGTGCCAGCAGCCCCCCGTGGGCAGGGGCTAATCAGCCCCAGCATTTT TRBV11-3 NA few TRBJ1-5
CSAGRTGTGFYEQYF TGCAGTGCTGGGCGTACCGGGACAGGGTTCTACGAGCAGTACTTC TRBV20-1 TRBD1 NA TRBJ2-7
CASSRDRIHEQYF TGTGCCAGCAGCCGAGACAGAATCCACGAGCAGTACTTC TRBV11-1 NA NA TRBJ2-7
CAIRPGLAGGETQYF TGTGCCATCAGGCCAGGACTAGCGGGAGGGGAGACCCAGTACTTC TRBV10-3 TRBD2 NA TRBJ2-5
CATHGTGLFGSQHF TGTGCCACGCATGGGACAGGGCTCTTTGGGAGCCAGCATTTT TRBV28 TRBD1 few TRBJ1-5
CASSLGVAGLPYEQYF TGCGCCAGCAGCTTGGGGGTAGCGGGATTGCCCTACGAGCAGTACTTC TRBV5-1 TRBD2 few TRBJ2-7
CASSLGSLLYTGELFF TGTGCCAGCAGCTTAGGATCCCTTCTCTACACCGGGGAGCTGTTTTTT TRBV7-6 NA NA TRBJ2-2
CMGSGEGETQYF TGCATGGGATCTGGAGAGGGTGAGACCCAGTACTTC TRBV20-1 NA few TRBJ2-5
CASSLQTHTNEQFF TGTGCCAGCAGTTTACAGACTCATACAAATGAGCAGTTCTTC TRBV28 NA NA TRBJ2-1
CASSPSIGENGYTF TGTGCCAGCTCACCGAGCATAGGGGAGAATGGCTACACCTTC TRBV18 NA few TRBJ1-2
CASSLRGMEETQYF TGCGCCAGCAGCCTCAGGGGCATGGAAGAGACCCAGTACTTC TRBV5-1 NA NA TRBJ2-5
CASSQGTSGNYNEQFF TGCGCCAGCAGCCAAGGGACTAGCGGGAACTACAATGAGCAGTTCTTC TRBV5-1 TRBD2 few TRBJ2-1
CASRPPRAANYGYTF TGTGCCAGCAGACCCCCACGGGCCGCTAACTATGGCTACACCTTC TRBV28 NA NA TRBJ1-2
CAISEVASGRRGEQFF TGTGCCATCAGTGAGGTGGCTAGCGGGAGGAGAGGTGAGCAGTTCTTC TRBV10-3 TRBD2 NA TRBJ2-1
CASSKGQGRGGNTIYF TGTGCCAGCAGTAAGGGACAGGGAAGGGGAGGAAACACCATATATTTT TRBV12-3/TRBV12-4 TRBD1 few TRBJ1-3
CASSLALVGLGTDTQYF TGCGCCAGCAGCTTGGCCTTGGTGGGCCTAGGGACAGATACGCAGTATTTT TRBV5-1 NA NA TRBJ2-3
CSANSGRGKPQHF TGCAGTGCCAACTCCGGACGGGGTAAGCCCCAGCATTTT TRBV20-1 NA few TRBJ1-5
CSAKRGGSNEQFF TGCAGCGCTAAACGGGGGGGGAGCAATGAGCAGTTCTTC TRBV29-1 TRBD2 NA TRBJ2-1
CASRSGTGYQETQYF TGTGCCAGCAGATCCGGGACAGGGTACCAAGAGACCCAGTACTTC TRBV5-8 TRBD1 few TRBJ2-5
CATSRSGEETQYF TGTGCCACCAGCAGGAGCGGGGAAGAGACCCAGTACTTC TRBV15 TRBD2 few TRBJ2-5
CASSFEDGTYEQYF TGCGCCAGCAGCTTCGAGGACGGAACCTACGAGCAGTACTTC TRBV5-1 NA few TRBJ2-7
CASSPGQGGTQYF TGTGCCAGCAGTCCGGGACAGGGCGGGACCCAGTACTTC TRBV2 TRBD1 few TRBJ2-5
CASSFRGRRTEAFF TGTGCCAGCAGCTTCAGGGGGCGTCGCACTGAAGCTTTCTTT TRBV4-2 TRBD1 NA TRBJ1-1
CSASRLAGGSPYEQYF TGCAGTGCCTCACGACTAGCGGGAGGGTCCCCCTACGAGCAGTACTTC TRBV20-1 TRBD2 few TRBJ2-7
CASSSGPTDTQYF TGTGCCAGCAGTTCCGGCCCCACAGATACGCAGTATTTT TRBV28 NA many TRBJ2-3
CASSPSSGRVGTQYF TGTGCCAGCAGTCCCTCTAGCGGGAGGGTGGGGACCCAGTACTTC TRBV28 TRBD2 few TRBJ2-5